These 18 T cell receptor beta chains share one sample of origin, sequenced in a study of high-grade serous ovarian cancer treatment subgroups. Data came from immunoSEQ multiplex PCR; TCRdb stores just in-frame clones and leaves some out. Of about 36,000 clones in the sample, over 60% are singletons; the top ten hold approximately 3%. The tumor samples were collected prior to definitive surgery or chemotherapy. Sequencing was carried out using tumor tissue. These receptors were taken from a human donor with high-grade serous ovarian cancer.

V is TRBV7-3 and J is TRBJ2-3; weak D call: TRBD2 (5 bases). CDR3 length: 15 amino acids. Between the trimmed V and J ends, which lost 2 bases and 6 bases, there was a span of 15 bases. Germline lookup yields CDR1 SGHTA and CDR2 FQGTGA. CDR3 sequence (DNA): TGTGCCAGCAGCTTAGAGCCCGGGGAGACCGATACGCAGTATTTT. It is translated as CASSLEPGETDTQYF.

The chain links TRBV19 to TRBJ2-1; a possible D gene is TRBD1 (6 bases). This CDR3 region has 12 residues. V shed 5 bases and J shed 10 bases, with 12 bases lying between them. Looked up from germline, CDR1 is LNHDA and CDR2 is SQIVND (reference sequence). The CDR3 sequence is CASSSRTAEQFF. CDR3 bases: TGTGCCAGTAGTTCGAGGACAGCCGAGCAGTTCTTC.

This rearrangement joins TRBV5-1 to TRBJ2-2; D gene unclear. The CDR3 consists of 17 residues. Per germline, CDR1 SGHRS and CDR2 YFSETQ. V was trimmed by 2 bases and J by 2 bases, leaving 16 bases between them. The CDR3 bases are TGCGCCAGCAGCTTAGGTCACAGAGATACAAACACCGGGGAGCTGTTTTTT. Encoded protein: CASSLGHRDTNTGELFF.

Written as DNA, the CDR3 is TGTGCCAGCAGCTTGGCGGGAGCCGGGGAGACCCAGTACTTC. It is translated as CASSLAGAGETQYF. V is TRBV5-4 and J is TRBJ2-5, with D possibly matching TRBD2 (6 bases). V lost 0 bases to trimming and J lost 5 bases, with 11 bases between them. This CDR3 region has 14 residues. Germline loops: CDR1 SGHNT, CDR2 YYREEE (reference sequence).

As concerns this clone: The junction departs from germline at one end; a sequencing error may be responsible. The chain uses TRBV6-1 and TRBJ1-4; 8 nucleotides align to TRBD1. The CDR3 is 16 amino acids. Germline values: CDR1 MNHNS, CDR2 SASEGT. The CDR3 coding sequence is TGTGCCAGCAATGAAGGGAAAACAGGGGGTGGTGAAAAACTGTTTTTT. It codes for CASNEGKTGGGEKLFF.

The rearrangement links TRBV2 to TRBJ1-5, with D unclear. Germline V gives CDR1 SNHLY, CDR2 FYNNEI. CDR3 length: 13 amino acids. The ends were cut back, 6 bases at V and 2 bases at J, with 8 bases in the middle. CDR3 protein: CASRDFGNQPQHF. CDR3 DNA: TGTGCCAGCAGGGATTTCGGCAATCAGCCCCAGCATTTT.

The rearrangement links TRBV18 to TRBJ2-3; no reliable D call. CDR3 length: 14 amino acids. With 1 base removed from V and 3 bases from J, the gap between germline ends came to 8 bases. Per germline, CDR1 KGHSH and CDR2 LQKENI. The CDR3 reads CASSPRAGTDTQYF. As DNA, the CDR3 is TGTGCCAGCTCACCACGGGCTGGTACAGATACGCAGTATTTT.

The gene calls are TRBV28 and TRBJ2-7; D ambiguous. Germline values: CDR1 MDHEN, CDR2 SYDVKM. The CDR3 extends over 13 amino acids. Trimming removed 5 bases from V and 7 bases from J, with 15 bases in between. The CDR3 DNA reads as TGTGCCAGCAGTCCTGACGGCCTCGGAGAGCAGTACTTC. It specifies CASSPDGLGEQYF. The variable domain in full, completed from reference TRBV28 and TRBJ2-7, reads DVKVTQSSRYLVKRTGEKVFLECVQDMDHENMFWYRQDPGLGLRLIYFSYDVKMKEKGDIPEGYSVSREKKERFSLILESASTNQTSMYLCASSPDGLGEQYFGPGTRLTVT.

This rearrangement joins TRBV11-1 to TRBJ2-5; D is uncertain. With the DNA end fitting TRBJ2-7 better, the J assignment may be wrong. The CDR3 is 14 residues long. Germline loops: CDR1 SGHAT, CDR2 FQDESV (reference sequence). The CDR3 coding sequence is TGTGCCAGCAGCTTTGGCCGGGCCGCCTACGAGCAGTACTTC. This gives the protein CASSFGRAAYEQYF.

The chain uses TRBV10-3 and TRBJ1-6; D unresolved. V shed 7 bases and J shed 6 bases, with 10 bases lying between them. The CDR3 loop spans 13 amino acids. The germline gives CDR1 ENHRY, CDR2 SYGVKD. DNA for the CDR3: TGTGCCATCACCGGGCAGCTTAATTCACCCCTCCACTTT. The encoded protein is CAITGQLNSPLHF.

This clone was detected a few times. The J gene is TRBJ2-2, the V gene TRBV30; D unclear. CDR1 and CDR2 (germline): GTSNPN, SVGIG (reference sequence). The V end was cut by 5 bases, the J end by 13 bases, with 11 bases between. This CDR3 has 10 residues. CDR3 sequence (DNA): TGTGCCTGGGAGGACGGGTGGCTGTTTTTT. Protein sequence: CAWEDGWLFF. The entire variable domain, with the rest obtained from reference TRBV30 and TRBJ2-2, is as follows: SQTIHQWPATLVQPVGSPLSLECTVEGTSNPNLYWYRQAAGRGLQLLFYSVGIGQISSEVPQNLSASRPQDRQFILSSKKLLLSDSGFYLCAWEDGWLFFGEGSRLTVL.

The CDR3 is CASSTGGTGKYEQYF. CDR3 sequence (DNA): TGTGCCAGCAGCACGGGTGGGACAGGGAAATACGAGCAGTACTTC. J is TRBJ2-7 and V is TRBV7-9, with 9 positions matching TRBD1. V lost 5 bases, J lost 4 bases, and 9 bases stayed unmatched. The CDR3 runs 15 residues. Germline V lookup: CDR1 SEHNR, CDR2 FQNEAQ (reference sequence).

In this sample, this clone turned up a few times. The V and J genes are TRBV29-1 and TRBJ1-5; 9 positions match TRBD1. The CDR3 is made up of 14 amino acids. J was trimmed by 8 bases and V by 7 bases; bases with no gene match: 12. The germline gives CDR1 SQVTM, CDR2 ANQGSEA. The CDR3 region is CSAAITGGREPQHF. In DNA form, the CDR3 reads TGCAGCGCCGCAATTACAGGGGGCAGGGAGCCCCAGCATTTT.

The CDR3 reads CATSRDRQGVTYEQYF. DNA for the CDR3: TGTGCCACCAGCAGAGATCGACAGGGTGTTACCTACGAGCAGTACTTC. The chain employs TRBV15 and TRBJ2-7; 7 positions match TRBD1. V lost 0 bases and J lost 2; bases outside the gene matches: 7. Germline V gives CDR1 LNHNV, CDR2 YYDKDF (reference sequence). The CDR3 is 16 amino acids.

This rearrangement joins TRBV23-1 to TRBJ1-5, with TRBD1 matching over 9 bases. TRBV23-1 is noted as an ORF with a role that remains uncertain. V dropped 7 bases and J dropped 3; count of bases not matched to a gene: 19. CDR3 length: 19 amino acids. CDR3 nucleotide sequence: TGCGCCAGCACCTTCCCCCCGGAAGAGGACAGGGGAGACAATCAGCCCCAGCATTTT. Its protein product is CASTFPPEEDRGDNQPQHF.

V gene TRBV11-2 combines with J gene TRBJ1-6; unclear D gene. Germline V CDR1 and CDR2: SGHAT, FQNNGV. CDR3 length: 12 residues. The V end was cut by 2 bases, the J end by 8 bases, with 4 bases between. CDR3 sequence: CASSLPDSPLHF. CDR3 coding DNA: TGTGCCAGCAGCTTACCGGATTCACCCCTCCACTTT.

The table lists this clone with a few counts. CDR3 nucleotide sequence: TGTGCCAGCAGCCCCAAGGTACACACTGAAGCTTTCTTT. It translates to CASSPKVHTEAFF. This sequence joins TRBV7-2 and TRBJ1-1; D is ambiguous. The V gene lost 5 bases and the J gene lost 3 bases, with 10 bases spanning the gap. CDR3 length equals 13 residues. Germline lookup yields CDR1 SGHTA and CDR2 FQGNSA.

The chain couples TRBV4-3 to TRBJ1-5; D might be TRBD1 (5 bases). The CDR3 length is 15 residues. The ends were cut back, 1 base at V and 4 bases at J, with 11 bases in the middle. CDR1 is LGHNA and CDR2 is YSLEER in the germline V gene. The CDR3 loop is CASSQVTGRNQPQHF. CDR3 in DNA: TGCGCCAGCAGCCAAGTTACGGGACGGAATCAGCCCCAGCATTTT.